A selection of T cell receptor beta chains follows, all from one sample in a study of blood T cell repertoires in COVID-19. The assay was immunoSEQ multiplex PCR, and TCRdb's table has in-frame clones only and misses some. The sample shows about 130,000 clones, approximately 85% of them seen only once. Sequencing input: peripheral blood. The receptors were gathered from a human donor in a cohort sampled during active COVID-19. Both conserved end residues are trimmed from each CDR3.

V gene | CDR3 protein
TRBV20-1 | SAGFTEAF
TRBV28 | ASSLVLRRVANYGYT
TRBV15 | ATSRQGALRETQY
TRBV11-3 | ASSSGETQY
TRBV10-3 | ATGLGDTQY
TRBV19 | ASSASGRGTGELF
TRBV5-7 | ASSKNRGVTGELF
TRBV18 | ASSQLQGRGGETQY
TRBV14 | ASSQVQGTEAF
TRBV5-4 | ASSPEGGIRDTQY
TRBV7-2 | ASSFRGLGQPQH
TRBV5-6 | ASSLLRTEAF
TRBV5-4 | ASSLAEDSPLH
TRBV19 | ASSMGTGPMNTEAF
TRBV29-1 | SVDHGSPGANVLT
TRBV6-2/TRBV6-3 | ASSYKAGGSGANVLT
TRBV30 | AWSLTGGSQPQH
TRBV7-2 | ASSLSGGRGDTQY
TRBV6-5 | ASSPLAGLYNEQF
TRBV27 | ASTLRPGTGGAFTGELF
TRBV5-4 | ASSSLMGSGETQY
TRBV3-1/TRBV3-2 | ASSRLANYGYT
TRBV29-1 | SARETSIEQF
TRBV6-2/TRBV6-3 | ASSWDRGYEQY
TRBV11-3 | ASSRGNQGTGELF
TRBV4-1 | ASSLERGEDTQY
TRBV11-3 | ASGLGLAAKNIQY
TRBV5-6 | ASSPGFGSGRGWF
TRBV7-2 | ASSLQGGNTEAF
TRBV18 | ASSPAGVENTEAF
TRBV5-4 | ASRSGTGKNSPLH
TRBV14 | ASSPTWGGRGTEAF
TRBV24-1 | ATSGPGQGYQPQH
TRBV19 | ASSISGGGDGYT
TRBV11-2 | ASSSRTSSNTGELF
TRBV7-2 | ASSLVGPGATDTQY
TRBV19 | ASDPGQGGAGAF
TRBV2 | ASSESARAGTEAF
TRBV5-1 | ASSLDSGSWAQY
TRBV6-6 | ASSSLYEQY
TRBV6-2/TRBV6-3 | ASSLTKGTDTQY
TRBV7-3 | ASSPGGSGIQY
TRBV15 | ATSRSDRDNQPQH
TRBV5-1 | ASSLTGDNEKLF
TRBV5-6 | ASSLAGLAGGNTGELF
TRBV6-5 | ASSYSIDYNNEQF
TRBV7-2 | ASSLGPQVTEAF
TRBV19 | ASRQGLAGNNEQF
TRBV10-3 | AISENGRAGTGELF
TRBV12-3/TRBV12-4 | ASSPQPAGQF
TRBV2 | ASRAGGAETQY
TRBV11-2 | ASNSGGASNEQF
TRBV19 | ASSRQGASGYT
TRBV9 | ASSVTGGPSFYEQY
TRBV6-4 | ASSVDGSNNSPLH
TRBV28 | ASSSPSFSGQVHGYT
TRBV4-3 | ASSQLRLGTGELF